These 8 T cell receptor beta chains share one sample of origin, sequenced in a study of T cells in Graves' hyperthyroidism and ophthalmopathy. Researchers amplified the TCR beta CDR3 regions from RNA transcripts. Initially, a first-round RT-PCR of the TCR CDR3 employed the HTBI primer set. TCRdb called the multiplex PCR reads again in MiXCR, with one record for every CDR3 protein. The sample records roughly 380,000 distinct CDR3 sequences, roughly 14% being singletons. Specimen: blood. These receptor sequences come from a woman aged 55 to 70 with Graves' hyperthyroidism.

This rearrangement joins TRBV20-1 to TRBJ2-7; 13 positions agree with TRBD2. Trimming at V came to 6 bases and at J to 2 bases, leaving 7 bases not matched to a gene. This CDR3 comprises 15 residues. Germline CDR1 and CDR2: DFQATT and SNEGSKA (reference sequence). The CDR3 loop is CSATGLAGKTYEQYF. Written as DNA, the CDR3 is TGCAGTGCAACGGGACTAGCGGGAAAAACCTACGAGCAGTACTTC.

The V call is TRBV11-2, the J call TRBJ1-2, with 10 positions matching TRBD1. Germline CDR1 reads SGHAT; CDR2 reads FQNNGV. The CDR3 is 13 residues long. The V gene end was trimmed by 9 bases and the J gene end by 3 bases; junction bases not matched to a gene: 4. CDR3 sequence (DNA): TGTGCCAGTCGGACAGGGGGGGACTATGGCTACACCTTC. Translation: CASRTGGDYGYTF. The variable domain in full, with the rest retrieved from reference TRBV11-2 and TRBJ1-2, is EAGVAQSPRYKIIEKRQSVAFWCNPISGHATLYWYQQILGQGPKLLIQFQNNGVVDDSQLPKDRFSAERLKGVDSTLKIQPAKLEDSAVYLCASRTGGDYGYTFGSGTRLTVV.

In nucleotides, the CDR3 is TGTGCCAGTAGCCAACAGGGGAGCCAAGAGACCCAGTACTTC. This sequence encodes CASSQQGSQETQYF. The chain has TRBV19 and TRBJ2-5; the match to TRBD1 covers 7 bases. CDR3 length: 14 amino acids. With 6 bases clipped from V and 1 base from J, the junction kept 5 bases outside the gene matches. Germline CDR1 reads LNHDA; CDR2 reads SQIVND (reference sequence). The complete variable domain, with remaining parts taken from reference TRBV19 and TRBJ2-5, reads DGGITQSPKYLFRKEGQNVTLSCEQNLNHDAMYWYRQDPGQGLRLIYYSQIVNDFQKGDIAEGYSVSREKKESFPLTVTSAQKNPTAFYLCASSQQGSQETQYFGPGTRLLVL.

The rearrangement links TRBV11-2 to TRBJ1-1; no reliable D call. This CDR3 has 15 amino acids. From germline, CDR1 is SGHAT and CDR2 FQNNGV. Trimming took 3 bases from V and 5 from J, leaving 16 bases between them. CDR3 sequence reads: CASSFLSFRPTEAFF. The CDR3 DNA sequence: TGTGCCAGCAGCTTTTTATCTTTTAGACCGACTGAAGCTTTCTTT.

The chain couples TRBV11-2 to TRBJ2-1; 11 nucleotides align to TRBD2. This CDR3 comprises 18 residues. In germline, CDR1 is SGHAT, CDR2 FQNNGV. With V trimmed by 2 bases and J by 4 bases, 10 bases remained unmatched. The CDR3 DNA follows: TGTGCCAGCAGCTTATTGGTCTTAGCGGGAGGGCTATACAATGAGCAGTTCTTC. This codes for CASSLLVLAGGLYNEQFF.

The table lists this clonotype with a few counts. The V and J genes are TRBV6-1 and TRBJ1-1; D is unresolved. The ends were cut back, 5 bases at V and 9 bases at J, with 13 bases in the middle. The V gene's germline CDR1 is MNHNS and CDR2 SASEGT. The CDR3 contains 12 residues. The CDR3 DNA reads as TGTGCCAGCAGTCAGACTGGAAGACAAGCTTTCTTT. This gives the protein CASSQTGRQAFF.

This clonotype occurred many times. This rearrangement joins TRBV28 to TRBJ2-3; 11 bases fit TRBD2. Germline V gene data show CDR1 as MDHEN and CDR2 as SYDVKM. This CDR3 region has 16 residues. Unmatched junction bases numbered 7, after V lost 5 bases and J lost 3 bases. The CDR3 DNA reads TGTGCCAGCAGTCAACTAGCGGGAGCACGGACAGATACGCAGTATTTT. Residues: CASSQLAGARTDTQYF.

V gene TRBV3-1 combines with J gene TRBJ2-5, with 8 bases identical to TRBD2. Germline V gene sequence: CDR1 LGHDT, CDR2 YNNKEL (reference sequence). Losses at the gene ends were 3 bases for V and 7 bases for J; bases not matched to a gene: 10. The CDR3 contains 15 residues. The CDR3 loop is CASSHGGGPTGTQYF. CDR3 coding DNA: TGTGCCAGCAGCCACGGGGGGGGCCCAACTGGGACCCAGTACTTC.